Included here is one TCR beta chain sequence, with context. The CDR3 covers 13 residues. J was trimmed by 8 bases and V by 6 bases; bases with no gene match: 3. Looked up from germline, CDR1 is SNHLY and CDR2 is FYNNEI. The source of the sample is a study of blood T cell repertoires in COVID-19. Study overall: There were acute and convalescent COVID-19 samples, and they came from the United States, Italy and Spain. T cells, B-cell-depleted T cells, or PBMCs supplied cDNA or gDNA.

Per the authors' pipeline: Reference gene primer amplification gave estimated nucleated cell counts. Only in-frame clones appear in the TCRdb table, and some are missing; sequencing was by immunoSEQ multiplex PCR. That table furnishes V, J and clone size, whereas the DNA furnished D and trimming. The sample holds about 47,000 clones, about 88% seen once. The V call is TRBV2, the J call TRBJ1-6; 8 bases are a match to TRBD1. Source material: peripheral blood. This TCR derives from a middle-aged man with acute or convalescent COVID-19. The CDR3 DNA reads TGTGCCAGCAGAAAGGACAGGGATTCACCCCTCCACTTT. Translated: CASRKDRDSPLHF.